A selection of T cell receptor beta chains follows, all from one sample in a study of graft-versus-host responses after intestinal transplantation. TCRdb keeps only in-frame clones here, not all; method: immunoSEQ multiplex PCR. The repertoire holds about 120,000 clones, with 85% to 95% as singletons. Antigens for these TCRs are unknown. Specimen: unstimulated CD4+ T cells sorted from spleen or lymph node cells, collected before intestinal transplant. The receptors were gathered from a human donor who received an intestinal transplant. CDR3s include the opening cysteine and the closing phenylalanine or tryptophan. A D gene is named only where the DNA matches it firmly. Clone size is shown for a subset of rows, as once, few, many or a class of expanded clone.

>TRBV21-1|.|.|TRBJ2-3
CASSKGRCRTDTQYF
TGTGCCAGCAGCAAAGGTCGCTGCCGCACAGATACGCAGTATTTT
>TRBV12-5|.|.|TRBJ2-5
CASGLGQGLETQYF
TGTGCTAGTGGTTTAGGGCAGGGGTTGGAGACCCAGTACTTC
>TRBV18|.|.|TRBJ2-6
CASSPLAQGSGGANVLTF
TGTGCCAGCTCACCCCTAGCCCAGGGGTCGGGAGGGGCCAACGTCCTGACTTTC
>TRBV30|.|.|TRBJ1-2
CAWSAVTYGYTF
TGTGCCTGGAGTGCGGTTACTTATGGCTACACCTTC
>TRBV7-3|.|TRBD1|TRBJ2-3
CASSPTGQGAGDTQYF
TGTGCCAGCAGCCCCACGGGACAGGGGGCAGGAGATACGCAGTATTTT
>TRBV9|.|.|TRBJ1-2
CASSVEGYGYTF
TGTGCCAGCAGCGTAGAGGGCTATGGCTACACCTTC
>TRBV9|.|.|TRBJ1-3
CASSVEPLSSGNTIYF
TGTGCCAGCAGCGTAGAACCGTTGAGCTCTGGAAACACCATATATTTT
>TRBV10-2|.|.|TRBJ1-4
CASSVNIPTNEKLFF
TGCGCCAGCAGTGTGAATATTCCAACTAATGAAAAACTGTTTTTT
>TRBV10-3|.|TRBD1|TRBJ2-1
CAISEWDRVYNEQFF
TGTGCCATCAGTGAGTGGGACAGGGTTTACAATGAGCAGTTCTTC
>TRBV7-9|.|TRBD2|TRBJ2-2
CASSLVGGGTGELFF
TGTGCCAGCAGCTTAGTCGGGGGGGGCACCGGGGAGCTGTTTTTT
>TRBV19|.|.|TRBJ1-2
CASSIGQGSNYGYTF
TGTGCCAGTAGTATAGGGCAGGGGAGTAACTATGGCTACACCTTC
>TRBV9|.|.|TRBJ1-2
CASSIRLNYGYTF
TGTGCCAGCAGCATTAGACTAAACTATGGCTACACCTTC
>TRBV19|once|.|TRBJ2-7
CASRPDPVAYEQYF
TGTGCCAGCCGTCCGGACCCCGTTGCTTACGAGCAGTACTTC